The 15 T cell receptor beta chains reported below all come from one sample, sequenced in a study of cytomegalovirus exposure and HLA in healthy donors. With 60 Vbeta and 13 Jbeta primers, the PCR was carried out. Measured with immunoSEQ multiplex PCR; TCRdb has only the in-frame clones, and not every one. Here the sample spans 140,000 to 150,000 clones, 76% being singletons. Sequencing was performed on PBMCs. Source of these receptors: a woman in her thirties or forties in good health and CMV-seronegative.

The V gene is TRBV30, the J gene TRBJ1-4, with D possibly being TRBD1 (5 bases). Per the germline V gene, CDR1 is GTSNPN and CDR2 is SVGIG (reference sequence). CDR3 size: 12 residues. Between the trimmed V and J ends, which lost 0 bases and 13 bases, there was a span of 12 bases. The CDR3 protein is CAWSVGTTRLFF. CDR3 DNA sequence: TGTGCCTGGAGTGTAGGGACTACTAGACTGTTTTTT.

The gene calls are TRBV5-1 and TRBJ1-6; D unclear. Germline V lookup: CDR1 SGHRS, CDR2 YFSETQ. With 2 bases removed from V and 6 bases from J, the gap between germline ends came to 12 bases. The CDR3 is made up of 15 amino acids. CDR3 sequence reads: CASSFLGVGNSPLHF. CDR3 DNA sequence: TGCGCCAGCAGCTTCCTGGGAGTCGGTAATTCACCCCTCCACTTT.

CDR3: CASERSGANVLTF. The CDR3 DNA sequence: TGTGCCAGCGAGAGATCTGGGGCCAACGTCCTGACTTTC. The genes are TRBV19 and TRBJ2-6; D ambiguous. The CDR3 length is 13 residues. The V end lost 9 bases, the J end lost 1 base, and 7 bases lay between the germline ends. CDR1 is LNHDA, CDR2 SQIVND, per germline (reference sequence). Drawing the rest from reference TRBV19 and TRBJ2-6, the complete variable domain is DGGITQSPKYLFRKEGQNVTLSCEQNLNHDAMYWYRQDPGQGLRLIYYSQIVNDFQKGDIAEGYSVSREKKESFPLTVTSAQKNPTAFYLCASERSGANVLTFGAGSRLTVL.

The chain couples TRBV7-6 to TRBJ2-2; a weak D match, TRBD2 (5 bases). Trimming left V 1 base short and J 6 bases short, with 9 bases between. Germline V gene sequence: CDR1 SGHVS, CDR2 FNYEAQ. This CDR3 region has 14 residues. CDR3 region: CASSLVEGSGELFF. The CDR3 region has the DNA TGTGCCAGCAGCTTAGTTGAGGGTTCCGGGGAGCTGTTTTTT.

Only one count was recorded for this clone. The chain recombines TRBV29-1 with TRBJ2-3; D unresolved. The CDR3 totals 15 residues. V lost 5 bases to trimming and J lost 0 bases, with 15 bases between them. Germline lookup yields CDR1 SQVTM and CDR2 ANQGSEA. The CDR3 reads CSVPFAGVSTDTQYF. The CDR3, as DNA: TGCAGCGTTCCCTTTGCCGGAGTTAGCACAGATACGCAGTATTTT.

The J gene is TRBJ1-4, the V gene TRBV7-2; TRBD1 might be the D (5 bases). The CDR3 runs to 19 residues. Trimming took off 0 bases at V and 0 bases at J, with 17 bases between the two ends. Looked up from germline, CDR1 is SGHTA and CDR2 is FQGNSA. Here the CDR3 reads CASSLAGGGTGATNEKLFF. The CDR3 coding sequence is TGTGCCAGCAGCTTAGCCGGGGGAGGGACGGGCGCAACTAATGAAAAACTGTTTTTT.

The V gene is TRBV19, the J gene TRBJ2-1, with 9 bases identical to TRBD1. With 5 bases clipped from V and 5 bases from J, the junction kept 7 bases outside the gene matches. Germline V gene lookup returns CDR1 LNHDA and CDR2 SQIVND (reference sequence). This CDR3 spans 15 amino acids. The CDR3 DNA follows: TGTGCCAGTAGTCCCGACAGGGGGTGGGACAATGAGCAGTTCTTC. This encodes CASSPDRGWDNEQFF. Full variable domain (outside the CDR3, taken from reference TRBV19 and TRBJ2-1): DGGITQSPKYLFRKEGQNVTLSCEQNLNHDAMYWYRQDPGQGLRLIYYSQIVNDFQKGDIAEGYSVSREKKESFPLTVTSAQKNPTAFYLCASSPDRGWDNEQFFGPGTRLTVL.

The chain combines TRBV30 with TRBJ1-5; D is unclear. Trimming removed 0 bases at V and 0 bases at J, with 3 bases between. Looked up from germline, CDR1 is GTSNPN and CDR2 is SVGIG (reference sequence). The CDR3 contains 13 residues. The chain's CDR3 is CAWSVRSNQPQHF. In DNA, the CDR3 is TGTGCCTGGAGTGTTCGTAGCAATCAGCCCCAGCATTTT.

This clone was found a few times. The chain is built from TRBV19 and TRBJ2-7, with D tentatively TRBD1 (5 bases). CDR3 length: 14 residues. Germline lookup yields CDR1 LNHDA and CDR2 SQIVND (reference sequence). V dropped 3 bases and J dropped 2 bases, with 11 bases sitting between them. The CDR3 sequence: CASSIIDRTYEQYF. In nucleotides, the CDR3 is TGTGCCAGTAGTATTATTGACAGAACCTACGAGCAGTACTTC.

The chain links TRBV18 to TRBJ2-1; the match to TRBD2 covers 7 bases. The CDR3 is 12 amino acids. V trimming: 4 bases; J trimming: 6 bases; junction bases outside the gene matches: 0. Germline V gives CDR1 KGHSH, CDR2 LQKENI. The CDR3: CASSREGNEQFF. The CDR3 DNA follows: TGTGCCAGCTCACGGGAGGGCAATGAGCAGTTCTTC. Together with reference TRBV18 and TRBJ2-1, the CDR3 gives the full variable domain: NAGVMQNPRHLVRRRGQEARLRCSPMKGHSHVYWYRQLPEEGLKFMVYLQKENIIDESGMPKERFSAEFPKEGPSILRIQQVVRGDSAAYFCASSREGNEQFFGPGTRLTVL.

The chain recombines TRBV15 with TRBJ1-4; D call uncertain. V was clipped by 0 bases and J by 2 bases, with 10 bases between them. The germline CDR1 and CDR2 sequences are LNHNV and YYDKDF (reference sequence). The CDR3 length is 16 residues. CDR3 nucleotides: TGTGCCACCAGCAGAGATCTTGGACTCACTAATGAAAAACTGTTTTTT. Amino acid sequence: CATSRDLGLTNEKLFF.

This chain connects TRBV6-5 to TRBJ2-2; 10 positions match TRBD1. The J segment lost 6 bases and the V segment lost 6 bases, leaving 7 bases of the junction unmatched. This CDR3 comprises 15 residues. Germline-derived CDR1 and CDR2 are MNHEY and SVGAGI. CDR3 in amino acids: CASRLGQGLAGELFF. The CDR3, as DNA: TGTGCCAGCAGGCTGGGACAGGGGTTAGCCGGGGAGCTGTTTTTT.

The chain employs TRBV29-1 and TRBJ1-1; no clear D gene. This CDR3 contains 12 residues. Germline V gene lookup returns CDR1 SQVTM and CDR2 ANQGSEA. V was trimmed by 8 bases and J by 2 bases, leaving 12 bases between them. The CDR3 here is CSSGLLNTEAFF. The CDR3 nucleotides read TGCAGCTCAGGTTTACTTAACACTGAAGCTTTCTTT.

The rearrangement links TRBV5-8 to TRBJ2-7, with 7 bases that match TRBD2. J lost 3 bases, V lost 4 bases, and 4 bases had no gene match. The CDR3 has 13 amino acids. Per the germline V gene, CDR1 is SGHTS and CDR2 is YDEGEE. The CDR3 here is CASSRTRDYEQYF. The CDR3 bases are TGTGCCAGCAGCCGGACTAGAGACTACGAGCAGTACTTC.

V is TRBV11-3 and J is TRBJ2-7; perhaps TRBD1 as D (6 bases). This CDR3 has 20 amino acids. Per the germline V gene, CDR1 is SGHNT and CDR2 is YENEEA. V was cut by 0 bases and J by 3 bases, with 27 bases left in between. The CDR3 region has the DNA TGTGCCAGCAGCTTAGATGGGGACATCACGGGTATTTCGAGGAACTACGAGCAGTACTTC. It encodes CASSLDGDITGISRNYEQYF.